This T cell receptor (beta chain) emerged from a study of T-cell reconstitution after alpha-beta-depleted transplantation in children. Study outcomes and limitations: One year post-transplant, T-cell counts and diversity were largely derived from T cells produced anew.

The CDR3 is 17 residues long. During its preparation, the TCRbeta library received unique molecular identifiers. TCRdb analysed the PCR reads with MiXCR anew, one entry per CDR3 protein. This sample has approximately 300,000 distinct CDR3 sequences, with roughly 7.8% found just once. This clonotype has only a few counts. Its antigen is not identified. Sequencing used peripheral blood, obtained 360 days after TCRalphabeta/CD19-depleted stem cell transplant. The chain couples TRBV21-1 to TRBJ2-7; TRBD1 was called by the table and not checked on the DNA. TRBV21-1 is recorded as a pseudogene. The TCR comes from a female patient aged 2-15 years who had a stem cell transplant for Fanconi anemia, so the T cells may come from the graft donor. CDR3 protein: CASSPGRGQANSYEQYF. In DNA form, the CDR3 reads TGTGCCAGCAGCCCCGGGCGCGGACAGGCGAACTCCTACGAGCAGTACTTC.